Below are 31 T cell receptor beta chains sequenced from a single sample in a study of cytomegalovirus exposure and HLA in healthy donors. 13 Jbeta primers and 60 Vbeta primers were used for the PCR. This table comes from immunoSEQ multiplex PCR, and its TCRdb copy is limited to in-frame clones, with some not included. The sample holds approximately 140,000 clones; about four fifths are singletons and the top ten take around 0.7%. Sequencing was carried out using PBMCs. These receptors came from a man younger than 35 in good health and CMV-seronegative.

This clone was seen a single time. The chain combines TRBV7-8 with TRBJ2-1, with 8 bases matching TRBD1. The CDR3 totals 15 residues. Losses at the gene ends were 5 bases for V and 2 bases for J; bases not matched to a gene: 5. The germline CDR1 and CDR2 sequences are SGHVS and FQNEAQ. CDR3 loop: CASSAGQGPYNEQFF. The CDR3 bases are TGTGCCAGCAGCGCCGGACAGGGCCCCTACAATGAGCAGTTCTTC.

The CDR3 sequence: CASGPLAALSEQYF. CDR3 nucleotide sequence: TGTGCTAGTGGTCCCTTAGCGGCGTTGAGTGAGCAGTACTTC. The chain uses TRBV12-5 and TRBJ2-5, with TRBD2 as a possible D gene (6 bases). The CDR3 sequence is 14 residues long. Germline loops: CDR1 LGHNT, CDR2 FRNRAP. V gave up 5 bases and J gave up 11 bases, with 21 bases separating them.

The rearrangement joins TRBV6-4 to TRBJ2-1; 9 bases are shared with TRBD2. Germline V CDR1 and CDR2: MRHNA, SNTAGT. V was pared by 3 bases and J by 6 bases, with 3 bases of the junction left unmatched. This CDR3 is 14 amino acids long. The CDR3 protein is CASSEYSGGNEQFF. The CDR3 region has the DNA TGTGCCAGCAGTGAGTATAGCGGGGGCAATGAGCAGTTCTTC.

The chain carries TRBV29-1 and TRBJ2-6; D possibly corresponds to TRBD1 (6 bases). This CDR3 spans 14 amino acids. Germline V gene lookup returns CDR1 SQVTM and CDR2 ANQGSEA. V lost 5 bases and J lost 9, with 17 bases in between. The CDR3 DNA sequence: TGCAGCGTTCGTGGGGGCAATAGTGGCAACGTCCTGACTTTC. The encoded protein is CSVRGGNSGNVLTF.

The chain couples TRBV7-9 to TRBJ1-1; D call uncertain. CDR1 is SEHNR, CDR2 FQNEAQ, per germline (reference sequence). This CDR3 contains 14 residues. Trimming stripped 1 base from V and 0 bases from J, with 6 bases between. The CDR3 is CASSLVQVNTEAFF. CDR3 sequence (DNA): TGTGCCAGCAGCTTAGTCCAGGTGAACACTGAAGCTTTCTTT. Looking up the rest from reference TRBV7-9 and TRBJ1-1 gives the full variable domain: DTGVSQNPRHKITKRGQNVTFRCDPISEHNRLYWYRQTLGQGPEFLTYFQNEAQLEKSRLLSDRFSAERPKGSFSTLEIQRTEQGDSAMYLCASSLVQVNTEAFFGQGTRLTVV.

The chain employs TRBV4-1 and TRBJ2-1; D unclear. With 1 base removed from V and 0 bases from J, the gap between germline ends came to 10 bases. Germline CDR1 reads MGHRA; CDR2 reads YSYEKL. The CDR3 length is 16 residues. The CDR3 loop reads CASSQVDIISYNEQFF. The CDR3 nucleotides read TGCGCCAGCAGCCAAGTCGACATAATCTCCTACAATGAGCAGTTCTTC.

The CDR3 region is CASIPLGGRDSNQPQHF. In DNA, the CDR3 is TGTGCCAGCATCCCCCTCGGAGGGAGAGATAGCAATCAGCCCCAGCATTTT. The chain uses TRBV7-8 and TRBJ1-5; D gene unclear. This CDR3 has 17 amino acids. Germline V CDR1 and CDR2: SGHVS, FQNEAQ. The germline V and J ends were trimmed by 7 bases and 0 bases, with 19 bases remaining between them.

The rearrangement joins TRBV9 to TRBJ2-3, with 7 bases identical to TRBD1. With 3 bases clipped from V and 0 bases from J, the junction kept 4 bases outside the gene matches. From germline, CDR1 is SGDLS and CDR2 YYNGEE. The CDR3 covers 15 residues. The CDR3 region has the DNA TGTGCCAGCAGCGGGGGACAGACTAGCACAGATACGCAGTATTTT. Encoded protein: CASSGGQTSTDTQYF.

The chain uses TRBV6-5 and TRBJ1-5; 10 bases fit TRBD1. The CDR3 consists of 14 residues. V trimming: 6 bases; J trimming: 6 bases; junction bases outside the gene matches: 5. Germline V gene data show CDR1 as MNHEY and CDR2 as SVGAGI. CDR3 DNA: TGTGCCAGCAGCTTCCGACAGGGGGCTCAGCCCCAGCATTTT. Encoded protein: CASSFRQGAQPQHF.

This chain links TRBV9 with TRBJ2-5; 9 nucleotides match TRBD2. After removal of 5 bases from V and 0 bases from J, the junction contained 5 bases not matched to a gene. The length of the CDR3 is 15 residues. Germline CDR1 and CDR2: SGDLS and YYNGEE. CDR3 protein: CASSSAGGNQETQYF. DNA of the CDR3: TGTGCCAGCAGTTCGGCGGGGGGGAACCAAGAGACCCAGTACTTC.

This sequence joins TRBV6-1 and TRBJ1-6; 7 bases agree with TRBD1. Trimming took 2 bases from V and 4 from J; bases not matched to a gene: 5. Per germline, CDR1 MNHNS and CDR2 SASEGT. There are 16 residues in the CDR3. CDR3 in DNA: TGTGCCAGCAGTGAACCTAGACAGGGATATAATTCACCCCTCCACTTT. Translation gives CASSEPRQGYNSPLHF.

The chain joins TRBV28 to TRBJ2-4; 7 bases fit TRBD2. The junction had 18 bases not matched to a gene; V was cut back by 1 base and J by 0 bases. CDR3 length: 21 residues. Germline V lookup: CDR1 MDHEN, CDR2 SYDVKM. The CDR3 nucleotides read TGTGCCAGCAGTTTATTCTTTAGGGACTACACTGAAAGATTAGCCAAAAACATTCAGTACTTC. Protein sequence: CASSLFFRDYTERLAKNIQYF.

The gene calls are TRBV27 and TRBJ1-5; D not certain. Per germline, CDR1 MNHEY and CDR2 SMNVEV (reference sequence). V lost 5 bases and J lost 5, with 7 bases in between. This CDR3 has 12 amino acids. Here the CDR3 DNA reads TGTGCCAGCAGTCCACCAGATCAGCCCCAGCATTTT. This gives the protein CASSPPDQPQHF.

J is TRBJ1-5 and V is TRBV19; tentatively, D is TRBD1 (5 bases). Germline V CDR1 and CDR2: LNHDA, SQIVND (reference sequence). CDR3 length equals 15 residues. Trimming removed 7 bases at V and 4 bases at J, with 17 bases between. Written as DNA, the CDR3 is TGTGCCAGTACGGTCGGGGGTGGGATGAATCAGCCCCAGCATTTT. Translating it yields CASTVGGGMNQPQHF.

This clone has a handful of counts. The chain combines TRBV18 with TRBJ2-7; D is unclear. Per the germline V gene, CDR1 is KGHSH and CDR2 is LQKENI. V was clipped by 1 base and J by 0 bases, with 7 bases between them. The CDR3 runs to 14 residues. The CDR3 spells CASSPRDNSYEQYF. The CDR3 region has the DNA TGTGCCAGCTCACCACGCGACAACTCCTACGAGCAGTACTTC.

The table lists this clone with a few counts. The chain joins TRBV30 to TRBJ1-1; D may be TRBD1 (5 bases). The CDR3 spans 13 residues. V was trimmed by 0 bases and J by 9 bases, leaving 14 bases between them. Germline values: CDR1 GTSNPN, CDR2 SVGIG (reference sequence). The CDR3 DNA sequence: TGTGCCTGGAGTGTATGGGGGAGGGCCCAAGCTTTCTTT. It is translated as CAWSVWGRAQAFF.

This chain uses TRBV27 with TRBJ1-3; no firm D call. The CDR3 contains 14 residues. The V gene's germline CDR1 is MNHEY and CDR2 SMNVEV (reference sequence). V gave up 6 bases and J gave up 6 bases, with 15 bases separating them. The CDR3 region is CASRPQLAANTIYF. The CDR3 region has the DNA TGTGCCAGCAGACCTCAATTGGCGGCAAACACCATATATTTT.

The chain has TRBV21-1 and TRBJ1-6; TRBD1 is the table's D call and was not checked against the DNA. TRBV21-1 corresponds to a pseudogene. The CDR3 length is 17 residues. In nucleotides, the CDR3 is TGTGCCAGCAGCAAAGATACAGGTCGCTCCTATAATTCACCCCTCCACTTT. Its translation is CASSKDTGRSYNSPLHF.

The chain couples TRBV9 to TRBJ1-1; tentative D call: TRBD1 (5 bases). The ends were cut back, 4 bases at V and 5 bases at J, with 18 bases in the middle. This CDR3 contains 15 residues. Germline V gives CDR1 SGDLS, CDR2 YYNGEE. Here the CDR3 reads CASSTREGRGTEAFF. The CDR3 nucleotides read TGTGCCAGCAGCACGCGGGAGGGAAGGGGAACTGAAGCTTTCTTT.

CDR3 bases: TGTGCCAGTAGTGCGGGACTCATGAACACTGAAGCTTTCTTT. Amino acids: CASSAGLMNTEAFF. The rearrangement uses TRBV19 and TRBJ1-1; possibly TRBD1 for D (5 bases). V dropped 5 bases and J dropped 0 bases, with 10 bases sitting between them. CDR1 and CDR2 (germline): LNHDA, SQIVND (reference sequence). The CDR3 totals 14 residues.

The rearrangement joins TRBV4-3 to TRBJ2-7; 9 nucleotides align to TRBD2. The V segment lost 4 bases and the J segment 7 bases; nucleotides outside the gene matches: 5. Germline V gene sequence: CDR1 LGHNA, CDR2 YSLEER. This CDR3 region has 13 residues. CDR3 bases: TGCGCCAGCAGCCCCGGCGGGGGGGATGAGCAGTACTTC. Protein: CASSPGGGDEQYF.

Only one count was recorded for this clone. J is TRBJ2-7 and V is TRBV10-3; D not certain. The CDR3 has 15 amino acids. The germline V gene has CDR1 ENHRY and CDR2 SYGVKD. Trimming removed 7 bases from V and 3 bases from J, with 19 bases in between. In DNA form, the CDR3 reads TGTGCCATCACCAAGCAGCCTCGAGGTAACTACGAGCAGTACTTC. This gives the protein CAITKQPRGNYEQYF.

The gene calls are TRBV4-1 and TRBJ1-1; TRBD1 is a possible D gene (5 bases). The CDR3 is 16 residues long. Germline V CDR1 and CDR2: MGHRA, YSYEKL. V was pared by 10 bases and J by 11 bases, with 32 bases between. The CDR3 reads CATKGRVSEGWSEAFF. CDR3 DNA: TGCGCCACTAAGGGGAGGGTTTCAGAGGGATGGAGCGAGGCTTTCTTT.

The chain combines TRBV10-3 with TRBJ1-1, with TRBD1 as a possible D gene (5 bases). With 4 bases removed from V and 0 bases from J, the gap between germline ends came to 9 bases. CDR3 size: 14 residues. CDR1 is ENHRY, CDR2 SYGVKD, per germline. The CDR3 DNA reads as TGTGCCATCAGTGGTACGGGGGTGAACACTGAAGCTTTCTTT. Translating it yields CAISGTGVNTEAFF.

This clone was recorded a few times. This chain connects TRBV11-2 to TRBJ1-1; D gene uncertain. Germline loops: CDR1 SGHAT, CDR2 FQNNGV. The CDR3 runs 12 residues. V lost 3 bases, J lost 7 bases, and 9 bases lay in between. DNA of the CDR3: TGTGCCAGCAGCTTCGTTCAGTATGAAGCTTTCTTT. It encodes CASSFVQYEAFF.

The V and J genes are TRBV5-6 and TRBJ2-5; TRBD2 might be the D (6 bases). The end of the DNA fits TRBJ2-7 better, so the J call may be wrong. Germline lookup yields CDR1 SGHDT and CDR2 YYEEEE. The CDR3 runs 13 residues. DNA of the CDR3: TGTGCCAGCAGCCGGGGGAGCTCCTACGAGCAGTACTTC. Its protein product is CASSRGSSYEQYF.

This chain uses TRBV9 with TRBJ2-7, with TRBD1 as a possible D gene (5 bases). CDR1 is SGDLS and CDR2 is YYNGEE in the germline V gene. Trimming removed 2 bases from V and 0 bases from J, with 9 bases in between. The CDR3 spans 14 residues. CDR3 amino acids: CASSVGRSSYEQYF. CDR3 bases: TGTGCCAGCAGCGTGGGGCGTAGCTCCTACGAGCAGTACTTC.

The chain recombines TRBV25-1 with TRBJ2-5; 7 nucleotides agree with TRBD2. CDR3 length: 15 amino acids. V trimming: 1 base; J trimming: 9 bases; junction bases outside the gene matches: 11. Per the germline V gene, CDR1 is MGHDK and CDR2 is SYGVNS. The CDR3 bases are TGTGCCAGCAGTGAATGGTCTAGCGCTCGGGAGGCCCAGTACTTC. It yields the protein CASSEWSSAREAQYF. The complete variable domain, with remaining parts taken from reference TRBV25-1 and TRBJ2-5, reads EADIYQTPRYLVIGTGKKITLECSQTMGHDKMYWYQQDPGMELHLIHYSYGVNSTEKGDLSSESTVSRIRTEHFPLTLESARPSHTSQYLCASSEWSSAREAQYFGPGTRLLVL.

This chain joins TRBV5-1 and TRBJ1-6; D is uncertain. This CDR3 contains 14 residues. Trimming took 7 bases from V and 8 from J, leaving 16 bases between them. CDR1 is SGHRS and CDR2 is YFSETQ in the germline V gene. The CDR3 loop is CASGMEVSDSPLHF. The CDR3 DNA reads as TGCGCCAGCGGAATGGAGGTTTCAGATTCACCCCTCCACTTT.

The chain links TRBV18 to TRBJ2-7, with D perhaps matching TRBD1 (6 bases). CDR1 and CDR2 from the germline V gene are KGHSH and LQKENI. The CDR3 is made up of 13 amino acids. Trimming cost V 3 bases and J 5 bases, with 11 bases left between them. The chain's CDR3 is CASSPRDIHEQYF. Written as DNA, the CDR3 is TGTGCCAGCTCACCCCGGGACATCCACGAGCAGTACTTC.

The V gene is TRBV15, the J gene TRBJ1-1, with unresolved D. The V gene's germline CDR1 is LNHNV and CDR2 YYDKDF (reference sequence). The CDR3 is 12 amino acids. V lost 4 bases and J lost 1, with 4 bases in between. The chain's CDR3 is CATSTKNTEAFF. The CDR3 DNA follows: TGTGCCACCAGCACCAAGAACACTGAAGCTTTCTTT.